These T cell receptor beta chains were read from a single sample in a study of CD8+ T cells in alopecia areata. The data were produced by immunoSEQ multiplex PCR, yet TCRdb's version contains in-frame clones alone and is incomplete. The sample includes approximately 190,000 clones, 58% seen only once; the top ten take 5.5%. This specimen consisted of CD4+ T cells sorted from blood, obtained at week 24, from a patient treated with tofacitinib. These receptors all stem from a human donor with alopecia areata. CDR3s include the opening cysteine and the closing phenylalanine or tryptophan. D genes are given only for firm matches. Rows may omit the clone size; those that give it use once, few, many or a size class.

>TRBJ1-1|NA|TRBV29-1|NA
TGCAGCGGCTGTTTGGGGAAGCGCACTGAAGCTTTCTTT
CSGCLGKRTEAFF
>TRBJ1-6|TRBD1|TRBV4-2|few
TGTGCCAGCAGCCCTCGGACAGGGAGCGGTTCACCCCTCCACTTT
CASSPRTGSGSPLHF
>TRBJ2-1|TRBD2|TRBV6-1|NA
TGTGCCAGCACGCCCGGGACTAGCGGGGCGAATGAGCAGTTCTTC
CASTPGTSGANEQFF
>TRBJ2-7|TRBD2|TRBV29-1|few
TGCAGCGTTGTGGATTGGCGGGGGGGCGGCTACGAGCAGTACTTC
CSVVDWRGGGYEQYF
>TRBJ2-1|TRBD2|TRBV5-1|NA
TGCGCCAGCAGCTTGGGACTAGCGAACTACAATGAGCAGTTCTTC
CASSLGLANYNEQFF
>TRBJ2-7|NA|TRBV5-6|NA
TGTGCCAGCAGCAGCACTGCCCGCGAGCAGTACTTC
CASSSTAREQYF
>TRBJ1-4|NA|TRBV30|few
TGTGCCTGGAGTGTGAGGATTAATGAAAAACTGTTTTTT
CAWSVRINEKLFF
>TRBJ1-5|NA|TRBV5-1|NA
TGCGCCAGCAGCTTGGCCCCTACAGGAAATAGCAATCAGCCCCAGCATTTT
CASSLAPTGNSNQPQHF
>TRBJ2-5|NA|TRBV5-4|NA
TGTGCCAGCAGCGTGGGGAGCGAAGAGACCCAGTACTTC
CASSVGSEETQYF
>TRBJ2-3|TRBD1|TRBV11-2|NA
TGTGCCAGCAGCTTTCGGGCTCGACAGGGGAGGTCAGATACGCAGTATTTT
CASSFRARQGRSDTQYF
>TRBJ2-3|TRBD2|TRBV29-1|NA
TGCAGCGTTGACGGGGGGGCCGAGGATACGCAGTATTTT
CSVDGGAEDTQYF
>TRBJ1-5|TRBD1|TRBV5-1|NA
TGCGCCAGCAGCTTGGCGGGACAGGGAAATCAGCCCCAGCATTTT
CASSLAGQGNQPQHF
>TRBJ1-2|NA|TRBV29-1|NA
TGCAGCGTTGCCCTGGGGCGGTATGGCTACACCTTC
CSVALGRYGYTF
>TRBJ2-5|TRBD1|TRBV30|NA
TGTGCCTGGAGTGCGGGGGACAGGGTGGAAGAGACCCAGTACTTC
CAWSAGDRVEETQYF
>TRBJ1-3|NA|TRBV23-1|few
TGCGCCAGCAGTCAAGCCCCTGGAAACACCATATATTTT
CASSQAPGNTIYF
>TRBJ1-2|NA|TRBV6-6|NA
TGTGCCAGCATGGTCGGAAGGGATAACTATGGCTACACCTTC
CASMVGRDNYGYTF
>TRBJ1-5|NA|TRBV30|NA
TGTGCCTGGGCGGACGGATTAGACAATCAGCCCCAGCATTTT
CAWADGLDNQPQHF
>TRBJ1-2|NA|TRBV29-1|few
TGCAGCGTTGGTCATCTTGGAAATTCTATCGGCTACACCTTC
CSVGHLGNSIGYTF
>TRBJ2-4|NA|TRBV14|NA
TGTGCCAGCAGCCTGAGCGAAAACATTCAGTACTTC
CASSLSENIQYF
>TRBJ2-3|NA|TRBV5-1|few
TGCGCCAGCAGCTTGGTGGGTAGCGCCTACCCAGGGAGTAGGACAGATACGCAGTATTTT
CASSLVGSAYPGSRTDTQYF
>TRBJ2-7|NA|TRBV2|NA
TGTGCCACCCAATTGGGGGCGACCTCCTACGAGCAGTACTTC
CATQLGATSYEQYF
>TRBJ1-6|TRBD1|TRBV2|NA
TGTGCCAGCCATTGGACAGGTGGCTCACCCCTCCACTTT
CASHWTGGSPLHF
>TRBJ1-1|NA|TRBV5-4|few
TGTGCCAGCAGTTTCCCTGACGGGGGGTACACTGAAGCTTTCTTT
CASSFPDGGYTEAFF
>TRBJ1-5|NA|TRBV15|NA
TGTGCCACCAGCAGAGGTGGCCGACCTAATCAGCCCCAGCATTTT
CATSRGGRPNQPQHF
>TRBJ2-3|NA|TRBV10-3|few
TGTGCCATCAGTGATAGGGAAGATACGCAGTATTTT
CAISDREDTQYF